This is a list of T cell receptor beta chains from one sample in a study of CD8 T cells in ankylosing spondylitis. Via MiXCR, TCRdb re-called the 5' RACE reads, giving one row per CDR3 protein. The sample carries fewer than 750,000 distinct CDR3 sequences, under 20% recorded once. Sequencing input: blood, either unsorted or a sorted T cell fraction (not recorded which). The receptors derive from a male donor with ankylosing spondylitis. CDR3s include the opening cysteine and the closing phenylalanine or tryptophan. D genes are given only for firm matches. Expanded clones get a size class; other rows say once, few or many, or leave the size out.

d_gene | abundance | j_gene | v_gene | CDR3nt | CDR3aa
NA | few | TRBJ1-2 | TRBV6-1 | TGTGCCAGCACCCGAACCCGGGACAACTATGGCTACACCTTC | CASTRTRDNYGYTF
NA | few | TRBJ2-5 | TRBV7-8 | TGTGCCAGCAGCTTAGTTGGGCAGGGAGTGGAGACCCAGTACTTC | CASSLVGQGVETQYF
TRBD1 | many | TRBJ1-2 | TRBV20-1 | TGCAGTGCCCTCCGACAGGGGATACGAGATGGCTACACCTTC | CSALRQGIRDGYTF
NA | NA | TRBJ2-1 | TRBV29-1 | TGCAGCGTCCCCTGGGCGGGTGGAGAGCAGTTCTTC | CSVPWAGGEQFF
TRBD1 | NA | TRBJ1-5 | TRBV20-1 | TGCAGTGCACCTCCGGGACAGGGAGCGAATCAGCCCCAGCATTTT | CSAPPGQGANQPQHF
NA | many | TRBJ2-1 | TRBV20-1 | TGCAGTGCTTGGGTGTACAATGAGCAGTTCTTC | CSAWVYNEQFF
NA | NA | TRBJ1-1 | TRBV20-1 | TGCAGTGCCCTGAACACTGAAGCTTTCTTT | CSALNTEAFF
NA | few | TRBJ1-1 | TRBV5-1 | TGCGCCAGCAGCTCACAGGGTTTGGCTTTCTTT | CASSSQGLAFF
TRBD1 | NA | TRBJ1-2 | TRBV5-6 | TGTGCCAGCAGCTCGCGCGCCCCGGGACAGGGATATGGCTACACCTTC | CASSSRAPGQGYGYTF
NA | NA | TRBJ1-6 | TRBV5-1 | TGCGCCAGCAGCGACCCGGGCAATTCACCCCTCCACTTT | CASSDPGNSPLHF
TRBD1 | few | TRBJ1-3 | TRBV29-1 | TGCAGCGTGGGACAGGGGGCTGGAAACACCATATATTTT | CSVGQGAGNTIYF
TRBD2 | few | TRBJ2-1 | TRBV5-1 | TGCGCCAGCAGCTTGGGGTGGATAACGGGACTAGCGGGGGGCAGGTTGGATGAGCAGTTCTTC | CASSLGWITGLAGGRLDEQFF
NA | few | TRBJ2-2 | TRBV6-1 | TGTGCCAGCCGGCCCCGTAACACCGGGGAGCTGTTTTTT | CASRPRNTGELFF
TRBD1 | NA | TRBJ1-5 | TRBV7-2 | TGTGCCAGCAGCACCGAGACAGGGAATCAGCCCCAGCATTTT | CASSTETGNQPQHF
NA | NA | TRBJ2-7 | TRBV6-1 | TGTGCCAGCAGTGAAATCGGCCCGGGAGAGCAGTACTTC | CASSEIGPGEQYF
NA | once | TRBJ1-4 | TRBV20-1 | TGCAGTGCTAGAGGCGAAGGGGGTGTGCTTGGAAAACTGTTTTTT | CSARGEGGVLGKLFF
TRBD1 | NA | TRBJ2-3 | TRBV11-2 | TGTGCCAGCAGCTTAGGGGTCGTCGGGACAGGGGGTCTTTGGGGCACAGATACGCAGTATTTT | CASSLGVVGTGGLWGTDTQYF
NA | NA | TRBJ1-5 | TRBV5-1 | TGCGCCAGCAGCGCAATGGGGGTGGGACAGCCCCAGCATTTT | CASSAMGVGQPQHF
NA | once | TRBJ1-4 | TRBV7-9 | TGTGCCAGCAGTAGTCGGACTAATGAAAAACTGTTTTTT | CASSSRTNEKLFF
TRBD1 | NA | TRBJ2-5 | TRBV29-1 | TGCAGCGTTACTACCGGGACAGGGGAAGAGACCCAGTACTTC | CSVTTGTGEETQYF
NA | few | TRBJ1-1 | TRBV5-1 | TGCGCCAGCAGCTTCGGCGTGTCGGACACTGAAGCTTTCTTT | CASSFGVSDTEAFF
NA | NA | TRBJ1-2 | TRBV2 | TGTGCCAGCAGCGAGCAGGGGAAAGCTAACTATGGCTACACCTTC | CASSEQGKANYGYTF
NA | few | TRBJ2-4 | TRBV10-3 | TGTGCCATCAGTGAGTCAGCGGGAGCCAAAAACATTCAGTACTTC | CAISESAGAKNIQYF
NA | NA | TRBJ2-1 | TRBV7-8 | TGTGCCAGCGCAAAAGCGGTCAGCTCCTACAATGAGCAGTTCTTC | CASAKAVSSYNEQFF
TRBD1 | NA | TRBJ1-1 | TRBV12-3/TRBV12-4 | TGTGCCAGCAGTTTAAACACAGGGGGGGCCACTGAAGCTTTCTTT | CASSLNTGGATEAFF
NA | NA | TRBJ2-3 | TRBV2 | TGTGCCAGCAGTGAATACGGGTTTGGGGCAGGGCGCTTCACAGATACGCAGTATTTT | CASSEYGFGAGRFTDTQYF
NA | NA | TRBJ1-6 | TRBV7-2 | TGTGCCAGCAGACCATACGGGGGGAATAATTCACCCCTCCACTTT | CASRPYGGNNSPLHF
TRBD1 | many | TRBJ1-1 | TRBV11-3 | TGTGCCAGCAGCACTACAGGGGGAAGGACTGAAGCTTTCTTT | CASSTTGGRTEAFF
NA | NA | TRBJ2-5 | TRBV6-4 | TGTGCCAGCAGTCGGCGGGTGGACCAAGAGACCCAGTACTTC | CASSRRVDQETQYF
NA | NA | TRBJ2-5 | TRBV5-1 | TGCGCCAGCAGCGCCGGGACTTTCCAAGAGACCCAGTACTTC | CASSAGTFQETQYF
NA | NA | TRBJ2-3 | TRBV27 | TGTGCCAGCAACCTAGGCGGTAGGAGCACAGATACGCAGTATTTT | CASNLGGRSTDTQYF
TRBD1 | NA | TRBJ1-6 | TRBV2 | TGTGCCAGCGGATGGGACAGGGCCTTTAGCTCCTATAATTCACCCCTCCACTTT | CASGWDRAFSSYNSPLHF
TRBD2 | few | TRBJ2-2 | TRBV11-2 | TGTGCCAGCAGCTTAGTCGGTAGCGGGAGGGCCTGGGACACCGGGGAGCTGTTTTTT | CASSLVGSGRAWDTGELFF
NA | few | TRBJ2-3 | TRBV25-1 | TGTGCCAGCAGTGAAGAAGGGGGGGTGACAGATACGCAGTATTTT | CASSEEGGVTDTQYF
NA | few | TRBJ2-1 | TRBV20-1 | TGCAGTGCTAGCTTGGGCAGGGTATACTACAATGAGCAGTTCTTC | CSASLGRVYYNEQFF
NA | NA | TRBJ2-4 | TRBV5-1 | TGCGCCAGCAGCTTGGAGAGATTAAACATTCAGTACTTC | CASSLERLNIQYF
NA | NA | TRBJ2-7 | TRBV7-9 | TGTGCCAGCAGCCCGTCTGAGGAAGAAGAGCAGTACTTC | CASSPSEEEEQYF